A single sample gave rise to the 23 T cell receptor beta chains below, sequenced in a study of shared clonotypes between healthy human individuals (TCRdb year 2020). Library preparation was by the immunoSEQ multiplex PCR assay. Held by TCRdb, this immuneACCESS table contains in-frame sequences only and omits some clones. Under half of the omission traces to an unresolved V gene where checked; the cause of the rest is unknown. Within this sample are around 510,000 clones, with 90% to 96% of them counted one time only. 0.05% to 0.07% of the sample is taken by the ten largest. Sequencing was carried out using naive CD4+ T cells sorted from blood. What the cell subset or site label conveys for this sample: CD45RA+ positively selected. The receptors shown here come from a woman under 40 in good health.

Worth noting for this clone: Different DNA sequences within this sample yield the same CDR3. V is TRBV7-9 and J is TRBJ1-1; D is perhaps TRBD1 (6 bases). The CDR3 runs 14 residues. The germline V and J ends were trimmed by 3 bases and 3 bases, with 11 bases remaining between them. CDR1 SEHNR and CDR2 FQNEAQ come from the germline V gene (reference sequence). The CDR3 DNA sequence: TGTGCCAGCAGCTTGCAGGGGTCGGACACTGAAGCTTTCTTT. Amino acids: CASSLQGSDTEAFF.

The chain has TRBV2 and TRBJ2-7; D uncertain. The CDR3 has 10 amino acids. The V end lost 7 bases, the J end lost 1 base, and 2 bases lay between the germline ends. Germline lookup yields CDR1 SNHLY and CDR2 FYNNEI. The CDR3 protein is CASTSYEQYF. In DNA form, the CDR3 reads TGTGCCAGCACGTCCTACGAGCAGTACTTC.

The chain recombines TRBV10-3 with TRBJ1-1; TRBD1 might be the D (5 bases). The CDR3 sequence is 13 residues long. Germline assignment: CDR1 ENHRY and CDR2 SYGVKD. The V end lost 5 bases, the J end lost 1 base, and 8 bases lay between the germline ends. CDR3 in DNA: TGTGCCATCAGTTCCGGACAGAACACTGAAGCTTTCTTT. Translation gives CAISSGQNTEAFF.

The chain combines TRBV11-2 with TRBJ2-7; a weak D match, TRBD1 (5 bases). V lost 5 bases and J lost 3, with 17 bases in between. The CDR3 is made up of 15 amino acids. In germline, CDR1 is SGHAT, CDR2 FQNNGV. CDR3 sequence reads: CASSLERGIFYEQYF. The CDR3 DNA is TGTGCCAGCAGCCTGGAAAGGGGTATATTCTACGAGCAGTACTTC.

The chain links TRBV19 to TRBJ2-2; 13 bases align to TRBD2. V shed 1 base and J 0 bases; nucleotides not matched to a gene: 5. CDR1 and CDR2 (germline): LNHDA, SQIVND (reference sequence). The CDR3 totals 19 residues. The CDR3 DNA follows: TGTGCCAGTAGTATAGCCGGGACTAGCGGGACTTCGAACACCGGGGAGCTGTTTTTT. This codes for CASSIAGTSGTSNTGELFF.

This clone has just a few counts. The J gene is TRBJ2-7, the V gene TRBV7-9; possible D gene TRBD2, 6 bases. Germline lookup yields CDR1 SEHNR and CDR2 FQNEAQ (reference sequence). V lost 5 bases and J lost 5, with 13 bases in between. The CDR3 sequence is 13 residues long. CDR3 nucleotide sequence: TGTGCCAGCAGCCTCGGGGGACGCGACGAGCAGTACTTC. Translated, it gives CASSLGGRDEQYF. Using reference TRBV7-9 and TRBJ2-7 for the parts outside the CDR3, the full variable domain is DTGVSQNPRHKITKRGQNVTFRCDPISEHNRLYWYRQTLGQGPEFLTYFQNEAQLEKSRLLSDRFSAERPKGSFSTLEIQRTEQGDSAMYLCASSLGGRDEQYFGPGTRLTVT.

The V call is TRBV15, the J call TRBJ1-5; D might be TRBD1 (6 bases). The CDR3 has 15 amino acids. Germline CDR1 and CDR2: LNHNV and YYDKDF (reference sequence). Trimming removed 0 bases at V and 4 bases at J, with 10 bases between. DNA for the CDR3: TGTGCCACCAGCAGAGACAGGGGTTTGAATCAGCCCCAGCATTTT. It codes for CATSRDRGLNQPQHF.

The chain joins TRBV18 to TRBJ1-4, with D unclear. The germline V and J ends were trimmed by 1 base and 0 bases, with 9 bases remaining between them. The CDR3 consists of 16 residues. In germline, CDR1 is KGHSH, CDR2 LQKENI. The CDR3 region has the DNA TGTGCCAGCTCACCACGGATGAGAACAACTAATGAAAAACTGTTTTTT. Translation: CASSPRMRTTNEKLFF.

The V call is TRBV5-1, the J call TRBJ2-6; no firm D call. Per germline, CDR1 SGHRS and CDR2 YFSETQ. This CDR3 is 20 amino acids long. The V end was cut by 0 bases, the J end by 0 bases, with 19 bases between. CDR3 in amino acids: CASSLGGGGGKVSGANVLTF. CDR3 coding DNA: TGCGCCAGCAGCTTGGGTGGTGGTGGTGGAAAAGTCTCTGGGGCCAACGTCCTGACTTTC.

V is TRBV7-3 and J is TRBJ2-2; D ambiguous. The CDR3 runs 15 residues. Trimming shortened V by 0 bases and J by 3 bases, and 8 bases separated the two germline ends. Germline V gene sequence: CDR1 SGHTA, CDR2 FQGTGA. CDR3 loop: CASSLTAGDTGELFF. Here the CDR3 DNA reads TGTGCCAGCAGCTTAACAGCAGGAGACACCGGGGAGCTGTTTTTT.

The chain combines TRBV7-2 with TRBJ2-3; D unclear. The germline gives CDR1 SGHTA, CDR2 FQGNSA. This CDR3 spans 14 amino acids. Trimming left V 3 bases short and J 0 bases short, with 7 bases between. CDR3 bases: TGTGCCAGCAGCTTTACTGTTAGCACAGATACGCAGTATTTT. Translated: CASSFTVSTDTQYF.

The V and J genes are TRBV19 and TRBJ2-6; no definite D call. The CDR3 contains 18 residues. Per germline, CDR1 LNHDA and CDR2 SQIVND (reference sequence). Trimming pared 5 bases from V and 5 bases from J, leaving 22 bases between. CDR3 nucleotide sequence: TGTGCCAGTAGTTACTTGCTGACATCACAAAGTCGGGCCAACGTCCTGACTTTC. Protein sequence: CASSYLLTSQSRANVLTF.

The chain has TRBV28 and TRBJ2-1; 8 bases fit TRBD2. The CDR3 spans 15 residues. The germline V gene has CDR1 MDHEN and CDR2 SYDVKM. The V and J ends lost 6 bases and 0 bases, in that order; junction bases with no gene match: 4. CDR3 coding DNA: TGTGCCAGCAGCTTAGCGGGGCACTCCTACAATGAGCAGTTCTTC. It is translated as CASSLAGHSYNEQFF.

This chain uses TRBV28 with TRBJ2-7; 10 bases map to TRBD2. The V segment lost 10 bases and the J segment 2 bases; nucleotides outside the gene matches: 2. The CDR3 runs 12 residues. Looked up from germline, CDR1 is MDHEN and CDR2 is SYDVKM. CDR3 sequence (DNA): TGTGCCACTCTAGCGGGGGCCTACGAGCAGTACTTC. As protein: CATLAGAYEQYF.

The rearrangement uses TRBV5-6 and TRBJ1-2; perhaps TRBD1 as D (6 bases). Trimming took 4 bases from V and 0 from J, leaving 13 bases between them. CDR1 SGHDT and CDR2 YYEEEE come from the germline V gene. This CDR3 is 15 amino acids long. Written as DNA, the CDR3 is TGTGCCAGCAGCGTCGGACAGATGTCTAACTATGGCTACACCTTC. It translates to CASSVGQMSNYGYTF. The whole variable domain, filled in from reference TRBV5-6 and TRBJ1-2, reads DAGVTQSPTHLIKTRGQQVTLRCSPKSGHDTVSWYQQALGQGPQFIFQYYEEEERQRGNFPDRFSGHQFPNYSSELNVNALLLGDSALYLCASSVGQMSNYGYTFGSGTRLTVV.

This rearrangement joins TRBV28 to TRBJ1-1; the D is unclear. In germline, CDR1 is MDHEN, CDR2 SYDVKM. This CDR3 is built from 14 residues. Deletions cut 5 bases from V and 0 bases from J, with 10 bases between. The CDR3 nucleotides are TGTGCCAGCAGTCCCGCCACTGTGAACACTGAAGCTTTCTTT. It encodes CASSPATVNTEAFF. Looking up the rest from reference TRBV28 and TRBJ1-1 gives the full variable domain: DVKVTQSSRYLVKRTGEKVFLECVQDMDHENMFWYRQDPGLGLRLIYFSYDVKMKEKGDIPEGYSVSREKKERFSLILESASTNQTSMYLCASSPATVNTEAFFGQGTRLTVV.

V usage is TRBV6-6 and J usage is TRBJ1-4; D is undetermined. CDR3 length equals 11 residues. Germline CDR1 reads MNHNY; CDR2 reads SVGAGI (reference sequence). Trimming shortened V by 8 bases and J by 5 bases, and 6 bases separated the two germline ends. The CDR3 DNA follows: TGTGCCAGCCGGGTGAATGAAAAACTGTTTTTT. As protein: CASRVNEKLFF.

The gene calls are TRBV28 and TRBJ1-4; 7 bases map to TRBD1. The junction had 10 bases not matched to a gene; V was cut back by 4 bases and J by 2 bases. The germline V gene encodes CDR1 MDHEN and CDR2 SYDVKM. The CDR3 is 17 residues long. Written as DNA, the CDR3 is TGTGCCAGCAGTTCGTTGACAGGGCAGGCGACTAATGAAAAACTGTTTTTT. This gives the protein CASSSLTGQATNEKLFF.

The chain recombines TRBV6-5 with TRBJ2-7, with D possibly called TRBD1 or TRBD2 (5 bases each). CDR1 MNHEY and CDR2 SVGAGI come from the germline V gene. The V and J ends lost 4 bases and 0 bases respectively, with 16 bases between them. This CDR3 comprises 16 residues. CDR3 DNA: TGTGCCAGCAGTTCCCCGGAAACTGGGACCTCCTACGAGCAGTACTTC. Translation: CASSSPETGTSYEQYF.

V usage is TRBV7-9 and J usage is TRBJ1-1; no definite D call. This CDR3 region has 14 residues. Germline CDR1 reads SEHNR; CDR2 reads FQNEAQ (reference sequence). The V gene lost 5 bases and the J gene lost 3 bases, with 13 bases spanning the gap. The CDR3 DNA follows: TGTGCCAGCAGCGCCTTGCTAGGGTACACTGAAGCTTTCTTT. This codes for CASSALLGYTEAFF.

CDR3 loop: CASSLEGTYEQYF. The CDR3 nucleotides are TGCGCCAGCAGCTTGGAGGGGACCTACGAGCAGTACTTC. This chain links TRBV5-1 with TRBJ2-7, with D tentatively TRBD1 (5 bases). Trimming removed 0 bases from V and 2 bases from J, with 6 bases in between. Per the germline V gene, CDR1 is SGHRS and CDR2 is YFSETQ. The CDR3 spans 13 residues.

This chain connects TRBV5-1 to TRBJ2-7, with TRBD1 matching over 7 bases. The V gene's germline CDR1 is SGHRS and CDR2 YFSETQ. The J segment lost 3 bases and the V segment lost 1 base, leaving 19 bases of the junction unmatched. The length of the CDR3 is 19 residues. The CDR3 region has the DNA TGCGCCAGCAGCTTGCTGCCGTCAGGGGGTAGTGGAGGTAACTACGAGCAGTACTTC. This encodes CASSLLPSGGSGGNYEQYF.

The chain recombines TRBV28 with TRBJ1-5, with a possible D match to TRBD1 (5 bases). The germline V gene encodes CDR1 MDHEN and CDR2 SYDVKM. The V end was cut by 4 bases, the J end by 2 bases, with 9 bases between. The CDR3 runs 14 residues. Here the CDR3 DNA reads TGTGCCAGCAGTTCGGGGGGAGGCAATCAGCCCCAGCATTTT. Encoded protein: CASSSGGGNQPQHF.